Listed below are T cell receptor beta chains from one sample, sequenced in a study of OX40 agonist ivuxolimab in advanced cancers. Produced via immunoSEQ multiplex PCR; TCRdb's table is partial and in-frame only. The sample consists of about 60,000 clones, around 87% of them appearing once. Sequencing used CD4+ or CD8+ T cells sorted from blood, obtained in a trial of the OX40 agonist ivuxolimab. The receptors here all came from an adult with an advanced solid tumor such as melanoma, head and neck, liver or kidney cancer. The CDR3 runs from the conserved cysteine through the conserved F or W. Each record gives: D gene, V gene, CDR3 length, J gene, clone size, CDR3 protein, CDR3 DNA. D genes are given only for firm matches. Only some rows state a clone size, as once, few, many or a class for expanded clones.

NA	TRBV7-9	13	TRBJ1-2	NA	CASSYGPNYGYTF	TGTGCCAGCAGTTACGGACCTAACTATGGCTACACCTTC
NA	TRBV7-2	14	TRBJ2-2	NA	CASSRGPSTGELFF	TGTGCCAGCAGCCGAGGACCGAGCACCGGGGAGCTGTTTTTT
NA	TRBV5-6	15	TRBJ2-3	NA	CASSFLGFSTDTQYF	TGTGCCAGCAGCTTTCTCGGCTTCAGCACAGATACGCAGTATTTT
NA	TRBV6-5	13	TRBJ2-1	NA	CASSQPGTREQFF	TGTGCCAGCAGTCAACCAGGGACGAGGGAGCAGTTCTTC
NA	TRBV6-5	14	TRBJ2-3	NA	CASSYGTWGVTQYF	TGTGCCAGCAGTTACGGTACCTGGGGAGTTACGCAGTATTTT
TRBD2	TRBV5-1	19	TRBJ2-1	few	CASSLVWTSGSGGYNEQFF	TGCGCCAGCAGCTTGGTATGGACTAGCGGGAGTGGAGGGTACAATGAGCAGTTCTTC
TRBD1	TRBV5-4	15	TRBJ2-5	NA	CASSFRQGAWETQYF	TGTGCCAGCAGCTTTAGACAGGGGGCATGGGAGACCCAGTACTTC
NA	TRBV7-8	11	TRBJ1-1	NA	CASSFDRKAFF	TGTGCCAGCAGCTTCGACAGGAAGGCTTTCTTT
NA	TRBV14	13	TRBJ2-7	NA	CASSQGGYYEQYF	TGTGCCAGCAGCCAGGGGGGTTACTACGAGCAGTACTTC
TRBD1	TRBV5-8	12	TRBJ1-2	NA	CASSWDRGDYTF	TGTGCCAGCAGCTGGGACAGGGGAGACTACACCTTC
NA	TRBV7-2	16	TRBJ1-3	NA	CASSLALSSSGNTIYF	TGTGCCAGCAGCTTAGCGTTGAGTAGCTCTGGAAACACCATATATTTT
NA	TRBV28	16	TRBJ2-3	NA	CASSLYWSTSTDTQYF	TGTGCCAGCAGTTTATATTGGAGTACAAGCACAGATACGCAGTATTTT
TRBD2	TRBV11-1	16	TRBJ2-1	few	CASSLAGTSGTGEQFF	TGTGCCAGCAGCTTAGCCGGGACTAGCGGGACGGGTGAGCAGTTCTTC
NA	TRBV9	15	TRBJ1-5	NA	CASSVGPNSNQPQHF	TGTGCCAGCAGCGTAGGTCCGAATAGCAATCAGCCCCAGCATTTT
NA	TRBV5-6	13	TRBJ1-2	NA	CASSPGLGYGYTF	TGTGCCAGCAGCCCGGGTTTGGGCTATGGCTACACCTTC
NA	TRBV10-2	12	TRBJ2-1	NA	CASSPRYNEQFF	TGCGCCAGCAGTCCGCGGTACAATGAGCAGTTCTTC
NA	TRBV30	12	TRBJ2-1	once	CAWSRDLAEQFF	TGTGCCTGGAGCCGCGATTTAGCAGAACAGTTCTTC
TRBD1	TRBV5-1	15	TRBJ2-7	NA	CASSLGGTGDLEQYF	TGCGCCAGCAGCTTGGGGGGGACAGGGGACCTTGAGCAGTACTTC
NA	TRBV7-9	15	TRBJ1-1	few	CASSLEGFRYAEAFF	TGTGCCAGCAGCTTAGAGGGATTTAGGTACGCTGAAGCTTTCTTT
TRBD1	TRBV11-1	15	TRBJ2-7	NA	CASSLARQGRYEQYF	TGTGCCAGCAGCTTAGCTCGACAGGGGAGGTACGAGCAGTACTTC
NA	TRBV6-1	10	TRBJ2-7	few	CASSGTEQYF	TGTGCCAGCTCAGGGACCGAGCAGTACTTC
NA	TRBV29-1	11	TRBJ2-7	NA	CSVHTAAEQYF	TGCAGCGTTCACACAGCAGCCGAGCAGTACTTC
TRBD1	TRBV11-3	13	TRBJ2-2	NA	CASSLAGGEELFF	TGTGCCAGCAGCTTAGCAGGGGGCGAGGAGCTGTTTTTT
NA	TRBV5-1	14	TRBJ1-1	NA	CASSLANMDTEAFF	TGCGCCAGCAGCTTGGCGAATATGGACACTGAAGCTTTCTTT
TRBD1	TRBV7-2	13	TRBJ1-2	NA	CASRDRAAYGYTF	TGTGCCAGCAGAGACAGGGCAGCCTATGGCTACACCTTC
TRBD2	TRBV25-1	16	TRBJ2-5	NA	CASSQWTSGEGETQYF	TGTGCCAGCAGTCAGTGGACTAGCGGCGAGGGAGAGACCCAGTACTTC
NA	TRBV27	14	TRBJ2-2	NA	CASSWGIDTGELFF	TGTGCCAGTTCGTGGGGGATTGACACCGGGGAGCTGTTTTTT
TRBD1	TRBV30	13	TRBJ1-5	NA	CAFQNRGDQPQHF	TGTGCCTTTCAAAACAGGGGGGATCAGCCCCAGCATTTT
TRBD1	TRBV28	13	TRBJ2-7	NA	CASRPGQGYEQYF	TGTGCCAGCAGACCGGGACAGGGGTACGAGCAGTACTTC
TRBD2	TRBV28	15	TRBJ2-1	NA	CASIALAGGTREQFF	TGTGCCAGCATTGCGCTAGCGGGAGGGACGAGGGAGCAGTTCTTC
NA	TRBV5-1	14	TRBJ2-3	NA	CASSFGSNTDTQYF	TGCGCCAGCAGCTTCGGGTCGAACACAGATACGCAGTATTTT
NA	TRBV11-3	15	TRBJ2-7	NA	CASSLQAGPSYEQYF	TGTGCCAGCAGCTTACAGGCAGGACCGTCCTACGAGCAGTACTTC
NA	TRBV9	13	TRBJ2-1	NA	CASSLRFDNEQFF	TGTGCCAGCAGCTTAAGATTCGACAATGAGCAGTTCTTC
TRBD2	TRBV7-2	15	TRBJ2-3	once	CASSWRGGLGDTQYF	TGTGCCAGCAGCTGGCGGGGGGGCCTGGGAGATACGCAGTATTTT
NA	TRBV29-1	12	TRBJ2-5	NA	CSVVGRGETQYF	TGCAGCGTTGTTGGCAGGGGAGAGACCCAGTACTTC
NA	TRBV7-6	14	TRBJ1-1	NA	CASSLAQLTTEAFF	TGTGCCAGCAGCTTAGCACAGTTAACCACTGAAGCTTTCTTT
NA	TRBV10-3	15	TRBJ1-5	NA	CAISEEGGGSQPQHF	TGTGCCATCAGTGAAGAGGGAGGGGGGTCTCAGCCCCAGCATTTT
TRBD1	TRBV10-3	17	TRBJ2-5	NA	CAISEPGTGDSGETQYF	TGTGCCATCAGTGAGCCCGGGACAGGGGATTCGGGGGAGACCCAGTACTTC
NA	TRBV7-9	15	TRBJ1-4	NA	CASSLRDSPNEKLFF	TGTGCCAGCAGCCTTCGAGACAGCCCTAATGAAAAACTGTTTTTT
NA	TRBV5-5	16	TRBJ2-1	NA	CASSSRDTSSYNEQFF	TGTGCCAGCAGCTCAAGGGACACCAGTTCCTACAATGAGCAGTTCTTC
NA	TRBV28	15	TRBJ1-4	NA	CASPTQKSNNEKLFF	TGTGCCAGCCCGACACAGAAGTCAAATAATGAAAAACTGTTTTTT
NA	TRBV5-4	14	TRBJ1-1	NA	CASSLPGLYPEAFF	TGTGCCAGCAGCTTGCCGGGACTATACCCTGAAGCTTTCTTT
NA	TRBV11-3	16	TRBJ1-3	NA	CASSIGPPNSGNTIYF	TGTGCCAGCAGTATCGGGCCCCCGAACTCTGGAAACACCATATATTTT